The 8 T cell receptor beta chains listed next were all sequenced from one sample in a study of CD8 T cells in ankylosing spondylitis. TCRdb re-called the 5' RACE reads through MiXCR, storing one row per CDR3 protein. The sample includes about 220,000 distinct CDR3 sequences, 25% to 30% of them seen just once. The sequencing sample was made of blood, either unsorted or a sorted T cell fraction (not recorded which). These TCRs come from a male donor with ankylosing spondylitis or in good health (not recorded which).

The chain recombines TRBV6-5 with TRBJ2-1; D is ambiguous. From germline, CDR1 is MNHEY and CDR2 SVGAGI. The CDR3 has 15 amino acids. The V end was cut by 0 bases, the J end by 9 bases, with 15 bases between. The CDR3 here is CASSYSNLIGFEQFF. CDR3 DNA: TGTGCCAGCAGTTACTCGAATCTTATAGGGTTTGAGCAGTTCTTC.

This chain joins TRBV20-1 and TRBJ2-2; 14 bases are a match to TRBD2. The CDR3 loop spans 16 amino acids. Germline lookup yields CDR1 DFQATT and CDR2 SNEGSKA (reference sequence). V dropped 5 bases and J dropped 4; count of bases not matched to a gene: 6. CDR3 nucleotide sequence: TGCAGTGCTGGGACTAGCGGGAGCTGGGGCACCGGGGAGCTGTTTTTT. This encodes CSAGTSGSWGTGELFF.

The chain recombines TRBV6-1 with TRBJ2-4; 8 bases are shared with TRBD2. The CDR3 is 16 residues long. J was trimmed by 9 bases and V by 5 bases; bases with no gene match: 15. Germline V gene sequence: CDR1 MNHNS, CDR2 SASEGT. The CDR3, as DNA: TGTGCCAGCAGTACACGGTCTAGCGGGCCTAAACGCATTCAGTACTTC. Amino acid sequence: CASSTRSSGPKRIQYF.

The chain couples TRBV18 to TRBJ2-7, with D maybe TRBD1 (6 bases). Between the trimmed V and J ends, which lost 7 bases and 0 bases, there was a span of 19 bases. In germline, CDR1 is KGHSH, CDR2 LQKENI. The CDR3 loop spans 16 amino acids. The CDR3 DNA sequence: TGTGCCAGCTTAGCTACCCAGGGGTTTGGCTCCTACGAGCAGTACTTC. It yields the protein CASLATQGFGSYEQYF.

The chain is built from TRBV27 and TRBJ2-7; 8 bases fit TRBD1. This CDR3 contains 13 residues. V shed 5 bases, J shed 6 bases, and the junction held 6 bases outside the gene matches. Germline CDR1 MNHEY, CDR2 SMNVEV (reference sequence). The CDR3 DNA reads as TGTGCCAGCAGTCGCCGACAGGGGACCGAGCAGTACTTC. This codes for CASSRRQGTEQYF.

The chain links TRBV28 to TRBJ2-1; D is perhaps TRBD2 (5 bases). V lost 10 bases and J 5 bases, leaving 18 bases between the germline ends. Germline CDR1 and CDR2: MDHEN and SYDVKM. The CDR3 is 14 residues long. This CDR3 is CATATIRGNNEQFF. The CDR3 nucleotides are TGTGCCACCGCTACCATCCGGGGTAACAATGAGCAGTTCTTC.

This clonotype was seen at least ten times. This sequence joins TRBV5-1 and TRBJ2-5, with D hard to call. This CDR3 is 13 amino acids long. CDR1 SGHRS and CDR2 YFSETQ come from the germline V gene. V was clipped by 0 bases and J by 1 base, with 4 bases between them. The DNA of the CDR3 is TGCGCCAGCAGCTTGGTGGGCCAAGAGACCCAGTACTTC. Its protein product is CASSLVGQETQYF.

Many counts were recorded for this clonotype. V gene TRBV20-1 combines with J gene TRBJ2-3; D call uncertain. Germline V gives CDR1 DFQATT, CDR2 SNEGSKA (reference sequence). The V end lost 3 bases, the J end lost 1 base, and 11 bases lay between the germline ends. The CDR3 consists of 14 residues. The CDR3, as DNA: TGCAGTGCTAGCGCTGGAACGGGCACAGATACGCAGTATTTT. It codes for CSASAGTGTDTQYF.